A selection of T cell receptor beta chains follows, all from one sample in a study of blood T cell repertoires in COVID-19. This table comes from immunoSEQ multiplex PCR, and its TCRdb copy is limited to in-frame clones, with some not included. Of about 69,000 clones in the sample, about four fifths were seen once. The sequenced material came from peripheral blood. These receptors were collected from a human donor in a cohort sampled during active COVID-19. Both conserved end residues are part of each CDR3. Fields, in order: clone size, V gene, D gene, J gene, CDR3 length, CDR3 protein, CDR3 DNA. A D gene is named only where the DNA matches it firmly. Size is stated for part of the rows, as once, few or many counts, or as a class when the clone is expanded.

NA,TRBV10-1,NA,TRBJ2-1,13,CASSFQGSNEQFF,TGCGCCAGCAGTTTCCAGGGTTCGAATGAGCAGTTCTTC
NA,TRBV18,TRBD1,TRBJ2-5,18,CASSPSRRQGVRQETQYF,TGTGCCAGCTCACCATCGCGAAGGCAGGGGGTGCGCCAAGAGACCCAGTACTTC
NA,TRBV28,TRBD1,TRBJ1-5,14,CASSLSTGPQPQHF,TGTGCCAGCAGTTTATCGACAGGGCCTCAGCCCCAGCATTTT
NA,TRBV28,NA,TRBJ1-5,14,CAWGGLYSNQPQHF,TGTGCCTGGGGGGGCCTTTATAGCAATCAGCCCCAGCATTTT
few,TRBV29-1,TRBD1,TRBJ1-2,14,CSGGQPSTNYGYTF,TGCAGCGGGGGACAGCCATCAACTAACTATGGCTACACCTTC
NA,TRBV5-1,TRBD1,TRBJ1-2,14,CASSLGTAGYGYTF,TGCGCCAGCAGCTTAGGGACAGCTGGATATGGCTACACCTTC
NA,TRBV11-2,TRBD1,TRBJ2-4,16,CASSSLARQGANIQYF,TGTGCCAGCAGCTCCCTAGCTCGACAGGGGGCAAACATTCAGTACTTC
NA,TRBV5-1,NA,TRBJ1-1,14,CASSLRGSVAEAFF,TGCGCCAGCAGCTTGAGGGGTTCGGTTGCTGAAGCTTTCTTT
NA,TRBV11-2,NA,TRBJ2-5,12,CASSESQETQYF,TGTGCCAGCAGTGAGTCTCAAGAGACCCAGTACTTC
once,TRBV5-4,NA,TRBJ2-5,14,CASSLGVLKETQYF,TGTGCCAGCAGCTTGGGAGTTCTTAAAGAGACCCAGTACTTC
NA,TRBV7-6,NA,TRBJ1-1,18,CASSFQVPGGRMNTEAFF,TGTGCCAGCAGCTTCCAAGTACCCGGGGGGCGGATGAACACTGAAGCTTTCTTT
NA,TRBV5-1,TRBD2,TRBJ2-7,15,CASSQTGSGSGEQYF,TGCGCCAGCAGCCAAACGGGAAGCGGGAGTGGTGAGCAGTACTTC
NA,TRBV7-9,TRBD2,TRBJ2-7,14,CASSFGGGFREQYF,TGTGCCAGCAGCTTTGGGGGAGGGTTTCGGGAGCAGTACTTC
few,TRBV6-5,NA,TRBJ1-2,13,CASSERLTRGYTF,TGTGCCAGCTCTGAGAGATTGACGAGGGGCTACACCTTC
NA,TRBV7-9,TRBD2,TRBJ2-3,16,CASSLGLAVLTDTQYF,TGTGCCAGCAGCCTGGGACTAGCGGTGCTCACAGATACGCAGTATTTT
NA,TRBV19,TRBD1,TRBJ2-2,14,CASRDRGNAGELFF,TGTGCCAGTCGGGACAGGGGGAACGCCGGGGAGCTGTTTTTT
NA,TRBV28,NA,TRBJ2-7,15,CASSFPTGSSYEQYF,TGTGCCAGCAGTTTCCCGACCGGGAGCTCCTACGAGCAGTACTTC